Shown below are 4 T cell receptor beta chains from a single sample sequenced in a study of regulatory T cells in long-lasting Graves disease (dated by TCRdb to the early 2020s). Library method: multiplex PCR. Sequencing took place on an Illumina HiSeq 4000. iRepertoire HTBI primers and Arm-PCR amplification of CDR3 regions were used to construct TCR beta libraries. TCRdb cleaned the public reads at Q25 with fastp, built clones with MiXCR and kept in-frame beta chains. A single entry per CDR3 protein holds the most common genes and DNA from its merged rows. The sample yields under 350,000 distinct CDR3 sequences; 20% to 25% were counted once. The top ten hold 45% to 70% of the sample. The time point tag for this specimen amounts to: persistent/refractory GD, antithyroid drugs over 5 years with positive TRAb. For both TCR sequencing and RNA sequencing, RNA was extracted from PBMCs in TRIzol. Material: peripheral blood mononuclear cells (PBMCs), obtained when the disease was refractory, from a patient treated with antithyroid drugs. The origin of the receptors is a female donor with Graves disease.

J is TRBJ2-2 and V is TRBV5-1; unclear D gene. This CDR3 has 16 amino acids. CDR1 is SGHRS and CDR2 is YFSETQ in the germline V gene. V was pared by 0 bases and J by 0 bases, with 9 bases between. CDR3 DNA: TGCGCCAGCAGCTTGGGGGCGGCCTCGAACACCGGGGAGCTGTTTTTT. It encodes CASSLGAASNTGELFF.

This clonotype has at least ten counts. The chain has TRBV28 and TRBJ1-1; 7 positions agree with TRBD1. This CDR3 region has 14 residues. J lost 1 base, V lost 6 bases, and 5 bases had no gene match. CDR1 is MDHEN, CDR2 SYDVKM, per germline. CDR3 nucleotides: TGTGCCAGCAGAACGACAGGGAAGAACACTGAAGCTTTCTTT. It translates to CASRTTGKNTEAFF. Using reference TRBV28 and TRBJ1-1 for the parts outside the CDR3, the full variable domain is DVKVTQSSRYLVKRTGEKVFLECVQDMDHENMFWYRQDPGLGLRLIYFSYDVKMKEKGDIPEGYSVSREKKERFSLILESASTNQTSMYLCASRTTGKNTEAFFGQGTRLTVV.

This clonotype was detected ten times or more. The genes are TRBV20-1 and TRBJ2-6, with D perhaps being TRBD1 or TRBD2 (6 bases each). V was trimmed by 0 bases and J by 1 base, leaving 10 bases between them. This CDR3 has 16 amino acids. The germline V gene encodes CDR1 DFQATT and CDR2 SNEGSKA (reference sequence). This chain's CDR3 is CSARDPGASGANVLTF. CDR3 sequence (DNA): TGCAGTGCTAGAGATCCGGGGGCGTCTGGGGCCAACGTCCTGACTTTC.

This clonotype was found many times. This chain joins TRBV7-8 and TRBJ1-6; 7 bases fit TRBD1. With 1 base clipped from V and 0 bases from J, the junction kept 6 bases outside the gene matches. The CDR3 length is 18 residues. The germline gives CDR1 SGHVS, CDR2 FQNEAQ. As DNA, the CDR3 is TGTGCCAGCAGCTTAGACAGGGGTATCGGCTCCTATAATTCACCCCTCCACTTT. Translating gives CASSLDRGIGSYNSPLHF. Complete variable domain (other parts from reference TRBV7-8 and TRBJ1-6): GAGVSQSPRYKVAKRGQDVALRCDPISGHVSLFWYQQALGQGPEFLTYFQNEAQLDKSGLPSDRFFAERPEGSVSTLKIQRTQQEDSAVYLCASSLDRGIGSYNSPLHFGNGTRLTVT.